Here is one T cell receptor (beta chain) with its context. The data derive from a study of technical replicates of blood from a handful of donors. Clones were sequenced by immunoSEQ multiplex PCR, and TCRdb holds only the in-frame ones, with some missing. The data contain 95,000 to 100,000 clones, over 95% of them singletons. Germline V gene lookup returns CDR1 ENHRY and CDR2 SYGVKD. This CDR3 is built from 16 residues. Trimming left V 0 bases short and J 4 bases short, with 13 bases between. The chain recombines TRBV10-3 with TRBJ1-5; perhaps TRBD1 as D (5 bases). This TCR was recovered from a human donor in good health. Sequencing was performed on T cells isolated from PBMCs. CDR3 nucleotide sequence: TGTGCCATCAGTGAGTCTGGTAAACAGGCTAATCAGCCCCAGCATTTT. Translation gives CAISESGKQANQPQHF.